The text below deals with one T cell receptor beta chain. The antigen remains unidentified. This sample is drawn from a study of cytotoxic CD8 clonotypes in ibrutinib-treated CLL. As for the study in general: Outcomes included around 24 partial and 2 complete responses; after median around 65 months, around 15 stayed remitted and about twelve progressed.

Study findings and constraints: Clonality, elevated at ibrutinib response, dropped back toward baseline at progression. With treatment, public clonotypes, which were uncommon, either contracted or remained stable.

The sequencing depth, 1 in 200,000 to 1 in 1 million T cells, was the target. Sequenced by immunoSEQ multiplex PCR; TCRdb stores in-frame clones only, minus some. Counted here are about 140,000 clones, approximately 77% occurring once; the ten biggest clones make up around 30%. CDR3 length equals 16 residues. Trimming took 6 bases from V and 2 from J; bases not matched to a gene: 7. Germline V gene data show CDR1 as MDHEN and CDR2 as SYDVKM. J is TRBJ2-3 and V is TRBV28, with TRBD2 identical over 11 bases. Here the sequenced sample was PBMCs, taken after 12 months of ibrutinib treatment. The source is a human donor with chronic lymphocytic leukemia. In nucleotides, the CDR3 is TGTGCCAGCAGCCTACTAGCGGGGGACTTCACAGATACGCAGTATTTT. Protein product: CASSLLAGDFTDTQYF.